These 6 T cell receptor beta chains share one sample of origin, sequenced in a study of T cell changes during pregnancy in multiple sclerosis (dated by TCRdb to about 2019). Library preparation was by the immunoSEQ multiplex PCR assay. TCRdb obtained this table from immuneACCESS and retained in-frame rearrangements with V and J assigned. These tables miss some clones; where compared with another copy, unresolved V genes account for less than half of the shortfall, and the remainder is unexplained. This sample comprises more than 35,000 clones, 90% of them detected only once. Clones ranked in the top ten supply more than 0.55% of the sample. Material: CD4+ T cells from peripheral blood mononuclear cells, obtained in the second trimester of pregnancy. These receptors all stem from a female donor with multiple sclerosis, enrolled in a pregnancy study.

This clone was picked up one time. V usage is TRBV14 and J usage is TRBJ2-7, with a possible D match to TRBD1 (6 bases). The CDR3 is 16 amino acids. The germline V gene encodes CDR1 SGHDN and CDR2 FVKESK. Trimming removed 5 bases at V and 0 bases at J, with 17 bases between. CDR3 in DNA: TGTGCCAGCAGCGATAGGCTTAGGACAGCCTCCTACGAGCAGTACTTC. Translated: CASSDRLRTASYEQYF.

The genes are TRBV5-1 and TRBJ2-7; 13 nucleotides line up with TRBD2. Germline trimming cut 3 bases from V and 5 bases from J; bases unmatched to any gene: 5. This CDR3 region has 15 residues. CDR1 is SGHRS, CDR2 YFSETQ, per germline. In DNA form, the CDR3 reads TGCGCCAGCAGCTACGGACTAGCGGGAGCCGACGAGCAGTACTTC. Encoded protein: CASSYGLAGADEQYF.

This chain uses TRBV9 with TRBJ2-1, with 10 bases that match TRBD2. The CDR3 is made up of 15 amino acids. Germline CDR1 SGDLS, CDR2 YYNGEE. V was clipped by 4 bases and J by 4 bases; unmatched bases: 5. The DNA of the CDR3 is TGTGCCAGCAGCAGAACTAGCGGGAAGTACAATGAGCAGTTCTTC. Protein sequence: CASSRTSGKYNEQFF. Variable domain in full (rest from reference TRBV9 and TRBJ2-1): DSGVTQTPKHLITATGQRVTLRCSPRSGDLSVYWYQQSLDQGLQFLIQYYNGEERAKGNILERFSAQQFPDLHSELNLSSLELGDSALYFCASSRTSGKYNEQFFGPGTRLTVL.

The chain couples TRBV2 to TRBJ2-1; D unclear. This CDR3 has 15 amino acids. The V and J ends lost 2 bases and 4 bases respectively, with 12 bases between them. Looked up from germline, CDR1 is SNHLY and CDR2 is FYNNEI. CDR3 DNA sequence: TGTGCCAGCAGTGAAACAGCCCCCCCTTACAATGAGCAGTTCTTC. As protein: CASSETAPPYNEQFF.

This clone is a singleton in its sample. This sequence joins TRBV18 and TRBJ2-1, with a tentative D call TRBD2 (5 bases). Germline-derived CDR1 and CDR2 are KGHSH and LQKENI. This CDR3 comprises 15 residues. V was cut by 1 base and J by 0 bases, with 7 bases left in between. This CDR3 is CASSPQRSSYNEQFF. The CDR3, as DNA: TGTGCCAGCTCACCACAGCGGAGCTCCTACAATGAGCAGTTCTTC.

The chain carries TRBV7-2 and TRBJ2-5; D possibly corresponds to TRBD2 (6 bases). Per the germline V gene, CDR1 is SGHTA and CDR2 is FQGNSA. The CDR3 is 16 amino acids. V was shortened by 1 base and J by 0 bases, with 12 bases between the two germline ends. CDR3 sequence: CASSLVGSGDQETQYF. DNA of the CDR3: TGTGCCAGCAGCTTAGTGGGGTCGGGGGACCAAGAGACCCAGTACTTC.